The 22 T cell receptor beta chains listed next were all sequenced from one sample in a study of blood T cell repertoires in COVID-19. TCRdb keeps only in-frame clones here, not all; method: immunoSEQ multiplex PCR. The sample contains nearly 350,000 clones, more than 70% of which appear only once. Sequences were obtained from peripheral blood. All receptors come from a woman between 65 and 79 years old with COVID-19, enrolled during active disease.

This chain joins TRBV5-4 and TRBJ2-3, with D possibly being TRBD2 (5 bases). The germline CDR1 and CDR2 sequences are SGHNT and YYREEE (reference sequence). Trimming cost V 2 bases and J 1 base, with 14 bases left between them. This CDR3 has 16 amino acids. CDR3 DNA sequence: TGTGCCAGCAGCTTAGACCCCCGGGGTCGCACAGATACGCAGTATTTT. It is translated as CASSLDPRGRTDTQYF.

V usage is TRBV27 and J usage is TRBJ1-1; D remains ambiguous. Germline V CDR1 and CDR2: MNHEY, SMNVEV (reference sequence). V was pared by 4 bases and J by 4 bases, with 10 bases between. The CDR3 has 13 amino acids. The CDR3: CASSYRQLTEAFF. CDR3 in DNA: TGTGCCAGCAGTTATCGACAACTCACTGAAGCTTTCTTT.

J is TRBJ1-2 and V is TRBV24-1, with D possibly TRBD1 on 5 matching bases. Per germline, CDR1 KGHDR and CDR2 SFDVKD. The CDR3 consists of 13 residues. Trimming cost V 3 bases and J 8 bases, with 12 bases left between them. CDR3 sequence reads: CATSDGGTGGYTF. The CDR3 coding sequence is TGTGCCACCAGTGATGGGGGGACTGGGGGCTACACCTTC.

V usage is TRBV7-2 and J usage is TRBJ1-2; 10 bases map to TRBD1. V gave up 6 bases and J gave up 4 bases; unmatched junction bases: 8. Germline CDR1 is SGHTA and CDR2 is FQGNSA. The CDR3 runs 15 residues. This chain's CDR3 is CASSLSGQGIYGYTF. For the CDR3, the DNA is TGTGCCAGCAGTTTGTCGGGACAGGGGATCTATGGCTACACCTTC.

The chain has TRBV6-5 and TRBJ2-1; tentatively, D is TRBD2 (6 bases). V lost 5 bases, J lost 7 bases, and 18 bases lay in between. From germline, CDR1 is MNHEY and CDR2 SVGAGI. This CDR3 spans 15 amino acids. The CDR3 DNA sequence: TGTGCCAGCAGTCACGAACTAGCCCAGGCGAATGAGCAGTTCTTC. The encoded protein is CASSHELAQANEQFF.

The chain is built from TRBV10-3 and TRBJ1-1, with 8 positions matching TRBD1. The CDR3 runs 15 residues. The germline gives CDR1 ENHRY, CDR2 SYGVKD. Trimming cost V 4 bases and J 4 bases; bases outside gene matches: 8. CDR3 in DNA: TGTGCCATCAGTGCGGACAGGGCGAAGAGCACTGAAGCTTTCTTT. Residues: CAISADRAKSTEAFF.

This clone came up once. The rearrangement joins TRBV2 to TRBJ1-2; 10 bases fit TRBD1. V trimming: 3 bases; J trimming: 8 bases; junction bases outside the gene matches: 3. Germline V CDR1 and CDR2: SNHLY, FYNNEI. This CDR3 comprises 13 residues. The CDR3 DNA reads TGTGCCAGCAGTGAGGACAGGGGGTACGGCTACACCTTC. Protein: CASSEDRGYGYTF.

This chain joins TRBV4-1 and TRBJ2-3; 12 bases agree with TRBD2. J was trimmed by 8 bases and V by 0 bases; bases with no gene match: 6. CDR1 and CDR2 (germline): MGHRA, YSYEKL. The CDR3 has 16 amino acids. Here the CDR3 DNA reads TGCGCCAGCAGCCAAGATTGGCTAGCGGGGGGGACTACGCAGTATTTT. Amino acid sequence: CASSQDWLAGGTTQYF.

The chain recombines TRBV21-1 with TRBJ1-2. TRBV21-1 has pseudogene status. The CDR3 spans 16 residues. The CDR3 here is CASPPGRGSLFYGYTF. DNA for the CDR3: TGTGCCAGCCCCCCGGGGAGGGGTTCCTTATTCTATGGCTACACCTTC.

This chain links TRBV27 with TRBJ2-2, with 7 bases matching TRBD2. CDR1 is MNHEY and CDR2 is SMNVEV in the germline V gene (reference sequence). With 7 bases clipped from V and 4 bases from J, the junction kept 21 bases outside the gene matches. CDR3 size: 19 residues. The CDR3 loop is CASKLNVGGTPGGTGELFF. For the CDR3, the DNA is TGTGCCAGCAAATTAAATGTCGGGGGGACGCCCGGGGGCACCGGGGAGCTGTTTTTT.

The J gene is TRBJ1-2, the V gene TRBV6-2 or TRBV6-3, with a weak D call TRBD1 (5 bases). The CDR3 length is 15 residues. Trimming cost V 4 bases and J 7 bases, with 19 bases left between them. Germline CDR1 and CDR2: MNHEY and SVGEGT. The CDR3 here is CASSSPPGMVGGYTF. The CDR3, as DNA: TGTGCCAGCAGTTCCCCTCCAGGGATGGTTGGTGGCTACACCTTC.

This chain links TRBV19 with TRBJ1-5; no reliable D call. V lost 4 bases and J 4 bases, leaving 11 bases between the germline ends. The CDR3 has 14 residues. Germline loops: CDR1 LNHDA, CDR2 SQIVND (reference sequence). DNA for the CDR3: TGTGCCAGTAGTACTTCCTCTATTAATCAGCCCCAGCATTTT. Protein product: CASSTSSINQPQHF.

The chain is built from TRBV3-1 (or the pseudogene TRBV3-2) and TRBJ2-3; possibly TRBD1 for D (6 bases). This CDR3 region has 14 residues. Trimming took off 3 bases at V and 3 bases at J, with 10 bases between the two ends. Germline CDR1 is LGHDT and CDR2 is YNNKEL (reference sequence). Here the CDR3 DNA reads TGTGCCAGCAGCCAGGGTCAGGGGACAGATACGCAGTATTTT. This encodes CASSQGQGTDTQYF.

V usage is TRBV6-6 and J usage is TRBJ1-2; 10 bases fit TRBD1. The CDR3 runs to 15 residues. Germline CDR1 is MNHNY and CDR2 is SVGAGI (reference sequence). Trimming removed 6 bases from V and 6 bases from J; junction bases left unmatched: 10. The CDR3 here is CASSLSRGTGDGYTF. The CDR3 DNA sequence: TGTGCCAGCAGCCTCTCGCGGGGGACAGGGGATGGCTACACCTTC.

This chain connects TRBV9 to TRBJ2-5; unclear D gene. The germline V gene encodes CDR1 SGDLS and CDR2 YYNGEE. V was trimmed by 6 bases and J by 5 bases, leaving 14 bases between them. This CDR3 region has 13 residues. In DNA, the CDR3 is TGTGCCAGCATCAGCAGGTATTCCGAGACCCAGTACTTC. It translates to CASISRYSETQYF.

The genes are TRBV21-1 and TRBJ1-5. TRBV21-1 is tagged as a pseudogene. The CDR3 runs to 17 residues. The CDR3 DNA reads TGTGCCAGCAACTCCGCCGCAAAGGGAGGGAGCAATCAGCCCCAGCATTTT. Translated, it gives CASNSAAKGGSNQPQHF.

The chain combines TRBV12-3 or TRBV12-4 with TRBJ1-1; a weak D match, TRBD1 (5 bases). The germline V and J ends were trimmed by 0 bases and 13 bases, with 9 bases remaining between them. The CDR3 spans 11 residues. CDR3 protein: CASSLAREGFF. The CDR3 bases are TGTGCCAGCAGTTTAGCCAGGGAGGGTTTCTTT.

This chain links TRBV19 with TRBJ1-2, with D possibly being TRBD1 (5 bases). The CDR3 spans 17 residues. The germline CDR1 and CDR2 sequences are LNHDA and SQIVND (reference sequence). Trimming took 3 bases from V and 1 from J, leaving 18 bases between them. DNA for the CDR3: TGTGCCAGTAGTATTATCCAGGGTGGCTCGGGTAACTATGGCTACACCTTC. This sequence encodes CASSIIQGGSGNYGYTF.

The V gene is TRBV24-1, the J gene TRBJ1-6, with 7 bases aligning to TRBD1. CDR3 length: 12 residues. The germline V gene encodes CDR1 KGHDR and CDR2 SFDVKD. V trimming: 9 bases; J trimming: 9 bases; junction bases outside the gene matches: 4. The DNA for the CDR3 is TGTGCCACCGGGACAGTCGGTTCACCCCTCCACTTT. This translates into CATGTVGSPLHF.

This clone was seen only once. The V and J genes are TRBV14 and TRBJ1-3; no firm D call. Between the trimmed V and J ends, which lost 2 bases and 2 bases, there was a span of 10 bases. Per germline, CDR1 SGHDN and CDR2 FVKESK. The CDR3 has 15 residues. The CDR3 here is CASSQNLGAGNTIYF. The CDR3 nucleotides read TGTGCCAGCAGCCAAAACTTGGGAGCTGGAAACACCATATATTTT.

V is TRBV7-9 and J is TRBJ1-1, with D possibly matching TRBD1 (5 bases). Germline CDR1 and CDR2: SEHNR and FQNEAQ (reference sequence). The CDR3 is 15 amino acids. Trimming took off 7 bases at V and 3 bases at J, with 18 bases between the two ends. In nucleotides, the CDR3 is TGTGCCAGCACCTACAGGTTCCACGGTGACACTGAAGCTTTCTTT. Its translation is CASTYRFHGDTEAFF.

This chain joins TRBV9 and TRBJ2-1; 12 bases line up with TRBD2. Trimming took 3 bases from V and 0 from J; bases not matched to a gene: 10. The CDR3 extends over 19 amino acids. Germline CDR1 SGDLS, CDR2 YYNGEE. The CDR3 bases are TGTGCCAGCAGCGGTCGACTAGCGGGGGCCATGAGCTCCTACAATGAGCAGTTCTTC. Translated: CASSGRLAGAMSSYNEQFF. Full variable domain (remainder filled in from reference TRBV9 and TRBJ2-1): DSGVTQTPKHLITATGQRVTLRCSPRSGDLSVYWYQQSLDQGLQFLIQYYNGEERAKGNILERFSAQQFPDLHSELNLSSLELGDSALYFCASSGRLAGAMSSYNEQFFGPGTRLTVL.